The text below deals with one TCR beta chain. Its matching antigen is unknown. The sample is drawn from a study of cytomegalovirus exposure and HLA in healthy donors. V was cut by 2 bases and J by 2 bases, with 13 bases left in between. There are 16 residues in the CDR3. Germline CDR1 and CDR2: ENHRY and SYGVKD. The study's findings and limits: There were fewer than 200 TCR beta chains listed as cytomegalovirus-associated. Immune exposure information comprised only CMV serostatus. When the data were analyzed later, several of the most significant clusters appeared to be linked to common viral pathogens. TCR beta V segments were, for the most part, productive about 87% or about 30% of the time in an earlier analysis.

Primers included in the PCR were 60 Vbeta and 13 Jbeta primers. The protocol was immunoSEQ multiplex PCR, while the TCRdb copy is restricted to in-frame clones and leaves out a portion. The table shows 180,000 or so clones, with roughly three quarters occurring only once. The clonotype originates from a woman in her twenties or thirties in good health and CMV-seropositive. The V and J genes are TRBV10-3 and TRBJ1-5; TRBD1 might be the D (5 bases). The specimen was PBMCs. The CDR3 reads CAISEGGAGGNQPQHF. CDR3 sequence (DNA): TGTGCCATCAGTGAGGGAGGGGCGGGCGGCAATCAGCCCCAGCATTTT.